The present T cell receptor beta chain was sequenced within a study of naive and memory T cell subsets. The CDR3 extends over 15 amino acids. Germline CDR1 and CDR2: SGHTA and FQGNSA. Trimming took 2 bases from V and 5 from J, leaving 13 bases between them. CD4 T cells were positively selected, then CD8 T cells from the CD4-negative fraction. Both TRBC1 and TRBC2 were covered by a beta constant-region primer of two equimolar oligonucleotides. MiXCR, run by TCRdb on the UMI-ligation and nested PCR reads, gives a single entry per CDR3 protein. This table has about 85,000 distinct CDR3 sequences, roughly 13% appearing once.

Sequencing was done on a sample of central memory CD4+ T cells from blood. The source is a human donor in good health. The chain carries TRBV7-2 and TRBJ2-1, with no clear D. CDR3 sequence (DNA): TGTGCCAGCAGCTTACCTTATCACAGAAACAATGAGCAGTTCTTC. Its protein product is CASSLPYHRNNEQFF.